This is a list of T cell receptor beta chains from one sample in a study of blood T cell repertoires in COVID-19. Here immunoSEQ multiplex PCR was the method, and the copy in TCRdb shows in-frame clones only, minus some. In the table there are about 340,000 clones, around 85% of which are singletons. Source material: PBMCs or T cells enriched from blood (not recorded which). The receptors here all came from a middle-aged woman with acute COVID-19. CDR3s include the opening cysteine and the closing phenylalanine or tryptophan. The D gene is left open where the match is weak. Clone size appears in some rows only: once, few, many, or a class for an expanded clone.

D gene,J gene,clone size,V gene,CDR3 DNA,CDR3 protein
TRBD2,TRBJ2-3,.,TRBV10-3,TGTGCCATCAGTGAGTCGACTAGCGGATTCACAGATACGCAGTATTTT,CAISESTSGFTDTQYF
.,TRBJ1-4,.,TRBV27,TGTGCCAGCAGTTTATTCTTCCGACAGACCAATGAAAAACTGTTTTTT,CASSLFFRQTNEKLFF
TRBD1,TRBJ1-2,few,TRBV4-3,TGCGCCAGCAGCGCGCAGGGGGCGGACTATGGCTACACCTTC,CASSAQGADYGYTF
TRBD1,TRBJ1-6,.,TRBV10-3,TGTGCCATCAGACCCCGGGACAGGGCGTCACCCCTCCACTTT,CAIRPRDRASPLHF
.,TRBJ2-7,once,TRBV18,TGTGCCAGCTCACCAGGACTGGGAGCTTTCGAGCAGTACTTC,CASSPGLGAFEQYF
.,TRBJ1-6,.,TRBV18,TGTGCCAGCTCACCACCTTATAGGTCAGGATCACCCCTCCACTTT,CASSPPYRSGSPLHF
TRBD1,TRBJ2-1,.,TRBV28,TGTGCCAGCCCCGCCAGACCGGGACAGGCCTACAATGAGCAGTTCTTC,CASPARPGQAYNEQFF
.,TRBJ1-2,few,TRBV3-1/TRBV3-2,TGTGCCAGCAGCCAAGATCTACAGGGTCTCTATGGCTACACCTTC,CASSQDLQGLYGYTF
TRBD1,TRBJ1-5,.,TRBV24-1,TGTGCCCCTTTGGACAGGGAAAATCAGCCCCAGCATTTT,CAPLDRENQPQHF
.,TRBJ1-2,once,TRBV19,TGTGCCAGTAGTCTCTTTGGGACTTCAGGGCTCGGCTACACCTTC,CASSLFGTSGLGYTF
.,TRBJ2-1,.,TRBV7-2,TGTGCCAGCAGCTTAGCGGAGAGCTCCTACAATGAGCAGTTCTTC,CASSLAESSYNEQFF
.,TRBJ2-7,once,TRBV5-1,TGCGCCAGTGGCACGAAAGATTCCTACGAGCAGTACTTC,CASGTKDSYEQYF
TRBD2,TRBJ2-7,.,TRBV23-1,TGCGCCAGCAGTCAGGGACTAGCGGGAGTACCCATATACTACGAGCAGTACTTC,CASSQGLAGVPIYYEQYF
.,TRBJ1-5,once,TRBV4-2,TGTGCCAGCAGCCAAGTCGGGGAGTATCAGCCCCAGCATTTT,CASSQVGEYQPQHF
TRBD1,TRBJ1-1,few,TRBV4-3,TGCGCCAGCAGCCAAGGGGACAGGGTGAACACTGAAGCTTTCTTT,CASSQGDRVNTEAFF